Sequencing of this TCR beta chain was carried out in a study of human T cells and chemical hapten exposure. Turning to the study itself: Read at 6 days, the patch tests placed 0.01% DPC on the upper back.

TCRdb ran MiXCR on the RACE reads and lists one entry per CDR3 protein. The sample holds about 85,000 distinct CDR3 sequences, over 6.5% seen once. Time point reported: pre-sensitization, week 0. Noted treatment: therapeutic diphenylcyclopropenone sensitization with weekly scalp DPC. The germline V gene encodes CDR1 MNHEY and CDR2 SVGEGT. The length of the CDR3 is 15 residues. Trimming removed 6 bases from V and 6 bases from J; junction bases left unmatched: 7. The sample here was whole blood, taken in connection with sensitization to the hapten diphenylcyclopropenone (DPC). This chain joins TRBV6-2 or TRBV6-3 and TRBJ1-5; 11 positions match TRBD1. This clonotype originated in a man aged 40-49 years with alopecia areata. Some clones in this sample may be carry-over from other donors' samples. The CDR3 protein is CASSRDRGSGQPQHF. The CDR3 bases are TGTGCCAGCAGCCGGGACAGGGGGTCTGGTCAGCCCCAGCATTTT.